This T cell receptor beta chain was observed in a study of T cell responses to AZD1222 COVID-19 vaccine. The CDR3 length is 15 residues. V was cut by 1 base and J by 0 bases, with 7 bases left in between. Germline loops: CDR1 LNHNV, CDR2 YYDKDF (reference sequence). This clone was detected only once. Here immunoSEQ multiplex PCR was the method, and the copy in TCRdb shows in-frame clones only, minus some. The sample yields roughly 100,000 clones, around 86% seen once. This chain uses TRBV15 with TRBJ2-1; D not resolved. Sequences were derived from peripheral blood, sampled on day 0 of AZD1222 vaccination. The TCR originated in an adult in good health. The CDR3 protein is CATSRAMASYNEQFF. The DNA for the CDR3 is TGTGCCACCAGCAGAGCCATGGCCTCCTACAATGAGCAGTTCTTC.